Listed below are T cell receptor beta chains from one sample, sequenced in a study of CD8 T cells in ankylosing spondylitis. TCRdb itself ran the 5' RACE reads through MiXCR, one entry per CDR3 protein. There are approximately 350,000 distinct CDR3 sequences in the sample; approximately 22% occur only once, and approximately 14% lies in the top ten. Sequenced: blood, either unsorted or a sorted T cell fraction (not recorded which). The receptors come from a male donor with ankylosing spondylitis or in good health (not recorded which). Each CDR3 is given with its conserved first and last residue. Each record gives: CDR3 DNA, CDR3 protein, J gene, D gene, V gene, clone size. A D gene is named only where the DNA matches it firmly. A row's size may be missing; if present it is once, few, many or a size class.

TGCAGTGCTAGAGATAGGGGCAGGCCTTACGAGCAGTACTTC	CSARDRGRPYEQYF	TRBJ2-7	-	TRBV20-1	few
TGCGCCAGCAGCGTAACAGGGGGCGACGAGCAGTTCTTC	CASSVTGGDEQFF	TRBJ2-1	TRBD1	TRBV5-1	few
TGTGCCAGCAGCGCTGGCGGGGACGAGACAGATACGCAGTATTTT	CASSAGGDETDTQYF	TRBJ2-3	-	TRBV13	-
TGCAGCGTCGTTGATAACTATGGCTACACCTTC	CSVVDNYGYTF	TRBJ1-2	-	TRBV29-1	few
TGTGCCAGCACCCTGGGGGTCTGGGGCGCAGATACGCAGTATTTT	CASTLGVWGADTQYF	TRBJ2-3	-	TRBV12-3/TRBV12-4	few
TGTGCCAGCATAAGGGGGAACACTGAAGCTTTCTTT	CASIRGNTEAFF	TRBJ1-1	-	TRBV2	few
TGTGCCAGCAGTTTGACAGGGCTGGGTGAGCCCCAGCATTTT	CASSLTGLGEPQHF	TRBJ1-5	TRBD1	TRBV12-3/TRBV12-4	-
TGTGCCAGCAGTGAAGCCAGGCAGAGAACCTACGAGCAGTACTTC	CASSEARQRTYEQYF	TRBJ2-7	-	TRBV6-1	few
TGTGCCAGCAGTTTCCGGGGGGGGTCCGGGGAGCTGTTTTTT	CASSFRGGSGELFF	TRBJ2-2	TRBD2	TRBV12-3/TRBV12-4	-
TGTGCCAGCAGCCTCGGGACAGGGGACACCGGGGAGCTGTTTTTT	CASSLGTGDTGELFF	TRBJ2-2	TRBD1	TRBV4-2	-
TGTGCCAGCAGTTACACAGGGGATTCACCCCTCCACTTT	CASSYTGDSPLHF	TRBJ1-6	TRBD1	TRBV6-5	many
TGCAGTGCTAGAGATGGTGCACGGCGGTACGAGCAGTACTTC	CSARDGARRYEQYF	TRBJ2-7	-	TRBV20-1	few
TGTGCCAGCAGCTCTTTTGGGAACCAAGAGACCCAGTACTTC	CASSSFGNQETQYF	TRBJ2-5	-	TRBV7-9	few
TGTGCCAGCAGCCCCAACTTGATGAGCTCCTACGAGCAGTACTTC	CASSPNLMSSYEQYF	TRBJ2-7	-	TRBV6-1	-
TGTGCCAGCAGCCAAAGTCCAGGGTCTAGCGGGGAAGAGACCCAGTACTTC	CASSQSPGSSGEETQYF	TRBJ2-5	TRBD2	TRBV7-9	-
TGTGCCAGCAGTTACTCCAAACGGACTAGACCCTACGAGCAGTACTTC	CASSYSKRTRPYEQYF	TRBJ2-7	TRBD2	TRBV6-2/TRBV6-3	few